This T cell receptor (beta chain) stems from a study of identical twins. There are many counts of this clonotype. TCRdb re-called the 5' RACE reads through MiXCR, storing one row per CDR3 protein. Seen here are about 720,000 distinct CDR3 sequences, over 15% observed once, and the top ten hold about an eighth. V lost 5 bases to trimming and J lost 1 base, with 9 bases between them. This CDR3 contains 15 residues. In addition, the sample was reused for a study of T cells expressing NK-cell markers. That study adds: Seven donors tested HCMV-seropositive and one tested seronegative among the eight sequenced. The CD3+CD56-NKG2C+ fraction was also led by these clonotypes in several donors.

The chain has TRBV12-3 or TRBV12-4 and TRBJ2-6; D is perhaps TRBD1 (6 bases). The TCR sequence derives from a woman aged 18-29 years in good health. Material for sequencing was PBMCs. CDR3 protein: CASSIQGSGANVLTF. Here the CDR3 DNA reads TGTGCCAGCAGTATACAGGGTTCTGGGGCCAACGTCCTGACTTTC.